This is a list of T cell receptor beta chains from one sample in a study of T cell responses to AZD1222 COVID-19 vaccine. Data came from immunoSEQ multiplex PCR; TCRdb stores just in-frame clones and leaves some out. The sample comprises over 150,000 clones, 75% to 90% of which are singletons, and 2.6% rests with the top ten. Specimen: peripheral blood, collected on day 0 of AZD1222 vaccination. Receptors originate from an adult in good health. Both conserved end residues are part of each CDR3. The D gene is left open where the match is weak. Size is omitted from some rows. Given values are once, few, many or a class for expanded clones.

CDR3 DNA: TGTGCCAGCAGCTTGGGCGGGATTGGGCGATTCTACGAGCAGTACTTC
CDR3 protein: CASSLGGIGRFYEQYF
J gene: TRBJ2-7
clone size: .
D gene: .
V gene: TRBV5-6

CDR3 DNA: TGTGCCAGCAGGGTGACAGGGGGTTTCAATCAGCCCCAGCATTTT
CDR3 protein: CASRVTGGFNQPQHF
J gene: TRBJ1-5
clone size: .
D gene: TRBD1
V gene: TRBV2

CDR3 DNA: TGTGCCACCAGCAGAGATCGGGGGGAGGGAAAGGACGAGCAGTACTTC
CDR3 protein: CATSRDRGEGKDEQYF
J gene: TRBJ2-7
clone size: many
D gene: TRBD2
V gene: TRBV15

CDR3 DNA: TGTGCCAGCATCAAATCGAGAGTTGAGCTGTTTTTT
CDR3 protein: CASIKSRVELFF
J gene: TRBJ2-2
clone size: few
D gene: .
V gene: TRBV6-5

CDR3 DNA: TGTGCCAGCAGTATTAGACTAGCGGGCACCGGGGAGCTGTTTTTT
CDR3 protein: CASSIRLAGTGELFF
J gene: TRBJ2-2
clone size: .
D gene: TRBD2
V gene: TRBV25-1

CDR3 DNA: TGTGCCAGTACCCCTACAGGGGGTATTTACGAGCAGTACTTC
CDR3 protein: CASTPTGGIYEQYF
J gene: TRBJ2-7
clone size: .
D gene: TRBD1
V gene: TRBV19

CDR3 DNA: TGTGCCTGGAGGGGCATGAACACTGAAGCTTTCTTT
CDR3 protein: CAWRGMNTEAFF
J gene: TRBJ1-1
clone size: .
D gene: .
V gene: TRBV30

CDR3 DNA: TGTGCCAGCTCACGAGGGACAGCCACCGGGGAGCTGTTTTTT
CDR3 protein: CASSRGTATGELFF
J gene: TRBJ2-2
clone size: .
D gene: TRBD1
V gene: TRBV18

CDR3 DNA: TGTGCCAGCAGTGAAGCGATCAGGGATGAGCAGTTCTTC
CDR3 protein: CASSEAIRDEQFF
J gene: TRBJ2-1
clone size: .
D gene: .
V gene: TRBV2

CDR3 DNA: TGTGCCAGCAGCTTGGGTCCGAACACCGGGGAGCTGTTTTTT
CDR3 protein: CASSLGPNTGELFF
J gene: TRBJ2-2
clone size: .
D gene: .
V gene: TRBV5-5

CDR3 DNA: TGCGCCAGCAGCTTCGAGAACAGGGGCGCCGGGGAGCTGTTTTTT
CDR3 protein: CASSFENRGAGELFF
J gene: TRBJ2-2
clone size: .
D gene: TRBD1
V gene: TRBV5-1

CDR3 DNA: TGTGCCAGCTCACCAGACCCGGGCCCCTACGAGCAGTACTTC
CDR3 protein: CASSPDPGPYEQYF
J gene: TRBJ2-7
clone size: .
D gene: .
V gene: TRBV18

CDR3 DNA: TGTGCCAGCAGCTTAGGGGGGGGAGACACAGATACGCAGTATTTT
CDR3 protein: CASSLGGGDTDTQYF
J gene: TRBJ2-3
clone size: .
D gene: TRBD2
V gene: TRBV11-2

CDR3 DNA: TGTGCCAGCAGCGAACTAGCGGGAGGGCCGGAGGAGCAGTACTTC
CDR3 protein: CASSELAGGPEEQYF
J gene: TRBJ2-7
clone size: .
D gene: TRBD2
V gene: TRBV3-1/TRBV3-2

CDR3 DNA: TGTGCCAGCAGCTTAACCTTCGAGTACCAAGAGACCCAGTACTTC
CDR3 protein: CASSLTFEYQETQYF
J gene: TRBJ2-5
clone size: .
D gene: .
V gene: TRBV11-2

CDR3 DNA: TGTGCCAGCAGGGGAGACAGGATGAGCACTGAAGCTTTCTTT
CDR3 protein: CASRGDRMSTEAFF
J gene: TRBJ1-1
clone size: .
D gene: .
V gene: TRBV6-5

CDR3 DNA: TGCGCCAGCAGCTTGTTTAGGAAGGGCCCTTTTCTAGGTGAGCAGTTCTTC
CDR3 protein: CASSLFRKGPFLGEQFF
J gene: TRBJ2-1
clone size: .
D gene: .
V gene: TRBV5-1

CDR3 DNA: TGTGCCAGCAGTCCCCAATCCTACGAGCAGTACTTC
CDR3 protein: CASSPQSYEQYF
J gene: TRBJ2-7
clone size: .
D gene: .
V gene: TRBV27

CDR3 DNA: TGTGCCAGTAGTATAGATCGGAACTTGCTGGGCTACACCTTC
CDR3 protein: CASSIDRNLLGYTF
J gene: TRBJ1-2
clone size: .
D gene: .
V gene: TRBV19

CDR3 DNA: TGTGCCAGCAGTTCCCCTCAGGGAGGCACAGATACGCAGTATTTT
CDR3 protein: CASSSPQGGTDTQYF
J gene: TRBJ2-3
clone size: .
D gene: .
V gene: TRBV28

CDR3 DNA: TGCAGCGTAAATGCACCCGGGACAGGGAAGACTGAAGCTTTCTTT
CDR3 protein: CSVNAPGTGKTEAFF
J gene: TRBJ1-1
clone size: once
D gene: TRBD1
V gene: TRBV29-1

CDR3 DNA: TGTGCCAGCAGCCGTAATCTGAACACTGAAGCTTTCTTT
CDR3 protein: CASSRNLNTEAFF
J gene: TRBJ1-1
clone size: .
D gene: .
V gene: TRBV13

CDR3 DNA: TGCGCCAGCAGCCAAGGCCTGGACGGGGTCGGGGAGCTGTTTTTT
CDR3 protein: CASSQGLDGVGELFF
J gene: TRBJ2-2
clone size: once
D gene: .
V gene: TRBV4-1

CDR3 DNA: TGCGCCAGCAGCTTGACGGGGACTAGCGGGAGGGCGACAGATACGCAGTATTTT
CDR3 protein: CASSLTGTSGRATDTQYF
J gene: TRBJ2-3
clone size: .
D gene: TRBD2
V gene: TRBV5-1

CDR3 DNA: TGTGCCAGTAGTCGGGACCCCATCACTGAAGCTTTCTTT
CDR3 protein: CASSRDPITEAFF
J gene: TRBJ1-1
clone size: .
D gene: .
V gene: TRBV19

CDR3 DNA: TGTGCCAGCTCTCCTGGGACAGGGGGCAGGGGTGAGCAGTTCTTC
CDR3 protein: CASSPGTGGRGEQFF
J gene: TRBJ2-1
clone size: .
D gene: TRBD1
V gene: TRBV18

CDR3 DNA: TGTGCCAGTAGGGTGGGCTTGAACACTGAAGCTTTCTTT
CDR3 protein: CASRVGLNTEAFF
J gene: TRBJ1-1
clone size: once
D gene: .
V gene: TRBV28

CDR3 DNA: TGTGCCAGCAGCCATACAGGGTCATATGGCTACACCTTC
CDR3 protein: CASSHTGSYGYTF
J gene: TRBJ1-2
clone size: .
D gene: .
V gene: TRBV27

CDR3 DNA: TGCGCCAGCCGGGGGTCTACAAATCAGCCCCAGCATTTT
CDR3 protein: CASRGSTNQPQHF
J gene: TRBJ1-5
clone size: .
D gene: .
V gene: TRBV10-2

CDR3 DNA: TGCGCCAGCCGAACAGGGACAGGGGCAGATACGCAGTATTTT
CDR3 protein: CASRTGTGADTQYF
J gene: TRBJ2-3
clone size: .
D gene: TRBD1
V gene: TRBV5-1

CDR3 DNA: TGTGCCAGCAGCCTTCGGGACAGGGTGGGTTCACCCCTCCACTTT
CDR3 protein: CASSLRDRVGSPLHF
J gene: TRBJ1-6
clone size: .
D gene: TRBD1
V gene: TRBV5-4

CDR3 DNA: TGTGCCAGCAGCCGAACGACAGGAAAACTCGAGCAGTTCTTC
CDR3 protein: CASSRTTGKLEQFF
J gene: TRBJ2-1
clone size: .
D gene: .
V gene: TRBV11-2

CDR3 DNA: TGTGCCAGCAGTTACTCCGGAAACATGAACACTGAAGCTTTCTTT
CDR3 protein: CASSYSGNMNTEAFF
J gene: TRBJ1-1
clone size: .
D gene: .
V gene: TRBV6-5

CDR3 DNA: TGTGCCAGCAGTTCTCCGGGACAGGGGGAGAGGGAGCAGTACTTC
CDR3 protein: CASSSPGQGEREQYF
J gene: TRBJ2-7
clone size: .
D gene: TRBD1
V gene: TRBV28

CDR3 DNA: TGTGCCAGCAGCCAAGAAAGGCGGTCTAGCGGGCCTAGCTCCTACGAGCAGTACTTC
CDR3 protein: CASSQERRSSGPSSYEQYF
J gene: TRBJ2-7
clone size: .
D gene: TRBD2
V gene: TRBV3-1/TRBV3-2

CDR3 DNA: TGTGCCTGGATTAATCCCGGGAGCCTCTACGAGCAGTACTTC
CDR3 protein: CAWINPGSLYEQYF
J gene: TRBJ2-7
clone size: .
D gene: .
V gene: TRBV30

CDR3 DNA: TGCGCCAGCAGCTTGGACGGCAGGGAGGTCTATGGCTACACCTTC
CDR3 protein: CASSLDGREVYGYTF
J gene: TRBJ1-2
clone size: .
D gene: .
V gene: TRBV5-1

CDR3 DNA: TGCAGTGTCAAGCTGGGAGATACGCAGTATTTT
CDR3 protein: CSVKLGDTQYF
J gene: TRBJ2-3
clone size: .
D gene: .
V gene: TRBV20-1

CDR3 DNA: TGCGCCAGCAGCTTGTCGGTAGGGGCCGGAGAAAAACTGTTTTTT
CDR3 protein: CASSLSVGAGEKLFF
J gene: TRBJ1-4
clone size: .
D gene: .
V gene: TRBV5-1

CDR3 DNA: TGCGCCAGCAGCTTGGAACTAGCATCCTCCTTTTGGTACTTC
CDR3 protein: CASSLELASSFWYF
J gene: TRBJ2-7
clone size: .
D gene: .
V gene: TRBV5-1

CDR3 DNA: TGTGCCAGCACCAGATCGGGTTTTGAGCAGTTCTTC
CDR3 protein: CASTRSGFEQFF
J gene: TRBJ2-1
clone size: .
D gene: .
V gene: TRBV21-1

CDR3 DNA: TGTGCCAGCAGCGTAGACAGGGGAAGCCAGTACTTC
CDR3 protein: CASSVDRGSQYF
J gene: TRBJ2-5
clone size: .
D gene: TRBD1
V gene: TRBV11-2

CDR3 DNA: TGTGCCAGCAGCAAAGCTGAGACTTCCACCCTCGGGGATACGCAGTATTTT
CDR3 protein: CASSKAETSTLGDTQYF
J gene: TRBJ2-3
clone size: .
D gene: .
V gene: TRBV21-1

CDR3 DNA: TGTGCCAGCACCGTGACAGGGAACACTGAAGCTTTCTTT
CDR3 protein: CASTVTGNTEAFF
J gene: TRBJ1-1
clone size: .
D gene: .
V gene: TRBV12-3/TRBV12-4

CDR3 DNA: TGTGCCAGCGGTCGGGAGCCCTACAATGAGCAGTTCTTC
CDR3 protein: CASGREPYNEQFF
J gene: TRBJ2-1
clone size: .
D gene: .
V gene: TRBV7-9